Listed here are 14 T cell receptor beta chains from one sample, sequenced in a study of T cells after yellow fever vaccination. In TCRdb, the 5' RACE reads were re-called with MiXCR into one record per CDR3 protein. This sample has a few hundred thousand distinct CDR3 sequences; over 5% occur once, and the top ten carry 14% to 15%. Sample: PBMCs, taken 5 days after the yellow fever booster vaccination. These receptor sequences come from a man aged 30 to 45 who received the YFV17D yellow fever vaccine.

This clonotype was observed at least ten times. The CDR3 region is CASSLEGLAGMDTQYF. The DNA for the CDR3 is TGTGCCAGCAGCTTGGAAGGACTAGCGGGAATGGATACGCAGTATTTT. J is TRBJ2-3 and V is TRBV7-2, with TRBD2 identical over 12 bases. The CDR3 length is 16 residues. The V segment lost 3 bases and the J segment 6 bases; nucleotides outside the gene matches: 7. Looked up from germline, CDR1 is SGHTA and CDR2 is FQGNSA.

This rearrangement joins TRBV30 to TRBJ2-1, with 7 bases identical to TRBD1. CDR3 length equals 15 residues. Germline lookup yields CDR1 GTSNPN and CDR2 SVGIG (reference sequence). Trimming at V came to 2 bases and at J to 10 bases, leaving 14 bases not matched to a gene. The CDR3 is CAWSPDRETVIEQFF. CDR3 DNA: TGTGCCTGGAGTCCTGACAGGGAGACGGTTATAGAGCAGTTCTTC. Drawing the rest from reference TRBV30 and TRBJ2-1, the complete variable domain is SQTIHQWPATLVQPVGSPLSLECTVEGTSNPNLYWYRQAAGRGLQLLFYSVGIGQISSEVPQNLSASRPQDRQFILSSKKLLLSDSGFYLCAWSPDRETVIEQFFGPGTRLTVL.

This clonotype has ten or more counts. The V gene is TRBV18, the J gene TRBJ2-7; 14 bases agree with TRBD2. CDR1 and CDR2 (germline): KGHSH, LQKENI. The CDR3 sequence is 16 residues long. The junction had 8 bases not matched to a gene; V was cut back by 6 bases and J by 4 bases. CDR3 protein: CASSLGTSGSPYEQYF. CDR3 DNA: TGTGCCAGCTCCCTTGGGACTAGCGGGAGTCCTTACGAGCAGTACTTC.

This chain links TRBV30 with TRBJ1-3; unclear D gene. The germline V and J ends were trimmed by 3 bases and 0 bases, with 18 bases remaining between them. Germline V CDR1 and CDR2: GTSNPN, SVGIG (reference sequence). The CDR3 totals 17 residues. The CDR3 spells CAWSLAGASSSGNTIYF. The CDR3 DNA sequence: TGTGCCTGGAGCCTTGCGGGAGCCTCTTCCTCTGGAAACACCATATATTTT.

This clonotype was detected only once. A much larger clone lies a single base off, so this may be a read error. The chain joins TRBV7-8 to TRBJ2-3; 11 bases line up with TRBD2. This CDR3 has 16 amino acids. Germline CDR1 is SGHVS and CDR2 is FQNEAQ. The trim removed 5 bases at V and 5 bases at J, leaving 9 bases unmatched. As DNA, the CDR3 is TGTGCCAGCAGCGCCACTAGCGGGGGAGGGAAAGATACGCAGTATTTT. It yields the protein CASSATSGGGKDTQYF.

V usage is TRBV2 and J usage is TRBJ2-3; 7 positions match TRBD2. The CDR3 totals 11 residues. V was clipped by 6 bases and J by 8 bases; unmatched bases: 2. Germline CDR1 is SNHLY and CDR2 is FYNNEI. The CDR3 DNA sequence: TGTGCCAGCAGGCTAGCGGTTACGCAGTATTTT. Its translation is CASRLAVTQYF.

The chain is built from TRBV5-1 and TRBJ2-7; TRBD2 matches at 9 bases. Germline V gene data show CDR1 as SGHRS and CDR2 as YFSETQ. V shed 8 bases, J shed 3 bases, and the junction held 6 bases outside the gene matches. This CDR3 region has 13 residues. Here the CDR3 reads CASRIAGVYEQYF. The CDR3 region has the DNA TGCGCCAGTAGGATAGCGGGAGTCTACGAGCAGTACTTC.

Only a few counts were recorded for this clonotype. The chain's CDR3 is CAISEGVLYEQYF. The CDR3, as DNA: TGTGCCATCAGTGAGGGAGTACTCTACGAGCAGTACTTC. The chain uses TRBV10-3 and TRBJ2-7; D is uncertain. With 2 bases removed from V and 3 bases from J, the gap between germline ends came to 8 bases. Germline V gene lookup returns CDR1 ENHRY and CDR2 SYGVKD. The CDR3 is 13 residues long.

The chain uses TRBV7-2 and TRBJ2-7; 8 bases are shared with TRBD1. CDR3 size: 14 residues. The germline gives CDR1 SGHTA, CDR2 FQGNSA. V was pared by 7 bases and J by 0 bases, with 5 bases of the junction left unmatched. The CDR3 DNA follows: TGTGCCAGCATCGACAGGGGAGGCTCCTACGAGCAGTACTTC. Translated, it gives CASIDRGGSYEQYF.

This clonotype was counted between two and nine times. A read error may account for a junction end that differs from germline. This chain links TRBV7-2 with TRBJ2-7; TRBD1 is a possible D gene (5 bases). The CDR3 is made up of 14 amino acids. CDR1 and CDR2 from the germline V gene are SGHTA and FQGNSA. DNA for the CDR3: TGTGCCAGCAGCAATGCAGGGTCGGAGATCGCTTCGCACTTC. This sequence encodes CASSNAGSEIASHF.

This clonotype was found a few times. J is TRBJ1-4 and V is TRBV6-1; D unclear. Trimming shortened V by 7 bases and J by 5 bases, and 11 bases separated the two germline ends. CDR1 MNHNS and CDR2 SASEGT come from the germline V gene. The CDR3 runs to 13 residues. CDR3 protein: CASKDIWNEKLFF. CDR3 nucleotide sequence: TGTGCCAGCAAGGATATTTGGAATGAAAAACTGTTTTTT.

The table lists this clonotype with many counts. The V call is TRBV30, the J call TRBJ2-1; D call uncertain. The CDR3 consists of 12 residues. Germline CDR1 and CDR2: GTSNPN and SVGIG (reference sequence). With 3 bases removed from V and 0 bases from J, the gap between germline ends came to 3 bases. Here the CDR3 DNA reads TGTGCCTGGAGGTACTCCTACAATGAGCAGTTCTTC. As protein: CAWRYSYNEQFF. Full variable domain (missing parts from reference TRBV30 and TRBJ2-1): SQTIHQWPATLVQPVGSPLSLECTVEGTSNPNLYWYRQAAGRGLQLLFYSVGIGQISSEVPQNLSASRPQDRQFILSSKKLLLSDSGFYLCAWRYSYNEQFFGPGTRLTVL.

This clonotype was picked up many times. J is TRBJ2-1 and V is TRBV12-3 or TRBV12-4; D might be TRBD2 (5 bases). The CDR3 has 14 residues. Between the trimmed V and J ends, which lost 7 bases and 9 bases, there was a span of 19 bases. In DNA form, the CDR3 reads TGTGCCAGCACCAAAGTGACTACTTCCGGTGAGCAGTTCTTC. Protein product: CASTKVTTSGEQFF.

The chain uses TRBV4-2 and TRBJ2-5, with 8 bases that match TRBD2. V was pared by 0 bases and J by 2 bases, with 17 bases of the junction left unmatched. From germline, CDR1 is LGHNA and CDR2 YNFKEQ. CDR3 size: 20 residues. The CDR3, as DNA: TGTGCCAGCAGCCAAGAAGGCGGCGAGAGCCTAGCGGGCTCTCAAGAGACCCAGTACTTC. Protein product: CASSQEGGESLAGSQETQYF.